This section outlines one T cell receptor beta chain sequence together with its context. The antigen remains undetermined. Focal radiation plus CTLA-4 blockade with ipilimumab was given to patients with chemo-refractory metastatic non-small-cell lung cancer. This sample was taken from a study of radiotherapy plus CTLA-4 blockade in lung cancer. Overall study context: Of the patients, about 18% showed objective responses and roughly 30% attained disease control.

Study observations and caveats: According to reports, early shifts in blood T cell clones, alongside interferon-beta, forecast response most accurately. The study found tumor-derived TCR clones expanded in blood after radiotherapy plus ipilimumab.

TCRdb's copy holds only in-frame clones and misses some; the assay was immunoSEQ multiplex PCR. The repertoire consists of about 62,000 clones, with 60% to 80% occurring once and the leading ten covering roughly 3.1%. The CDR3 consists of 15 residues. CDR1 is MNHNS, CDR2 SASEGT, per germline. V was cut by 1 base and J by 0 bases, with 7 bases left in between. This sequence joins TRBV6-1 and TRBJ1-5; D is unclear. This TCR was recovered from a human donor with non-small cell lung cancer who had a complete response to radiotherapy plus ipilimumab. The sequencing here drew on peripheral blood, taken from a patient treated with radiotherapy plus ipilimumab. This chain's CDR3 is CASSEGAVSNQPQHF. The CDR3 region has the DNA TGTGCCAGCAGTGAAGGGGCAGTTAGCAATCAGCCCCAGCATTTT.